A selection of T cell receptor beta chains follows, all from one sample in a study of early T cells in non-severe SARS-CoV-2 infection. TCRdb analysed the 5' RACE reads with MiXCR anew, one entry per CDR3 protein. The sample lists 45,000 to 55,000 distinct CDR3 sequences; roughly 12% were seen once. Sample: whole blood. Every receptor here comes from an adult who was a healthcare worker with PCR-confirmed SARS-CoV-2 infection or an uninfected control (not recorded which). CDR3s include the opening cysteine and the closing phenylalanine or tryptophan. D genes are given only for firm matches. Part of the rows lack a size; the others show once, few, many or a class for expanded clones.

DNA: TGTGCCAGCAGCGTAGCTCCAGAGCGGGAGGGTGAAGAGACCCAGTACTTC
CDR3: CASSVAPEREGEETQYF
D: TRBD2
V: TRBV9
size: -
J: TRBJ2-5

DNA: TGTGCCAGCAGCTCGGGACAGGGTAGGAGGAACAATCAGCCCCAGCATTTT
CDR3: CASSSGQGRRNNQPQHF
D: TRBD1
V: TRBV12-3/TRBV12-4
size: few
J: TRBJ1-5

DNA: TGTGCCAGCAGCTTACGGAGCAAGCCTGAAGCTTTCTTT
CDR3: CASSLRSKPEAFF
D: -
V: TRBV7-2
size: -
J: TRBJ1-1

DNA: TGCGCCACTCAAGCGGGGGTGAACACCGGGGAGCTGTTTTTT
CDR3: CATQAGVNTGELFF
D: TRBD2
V: TRBV10-1
size: few
J: TRBJ2-2

DNA: TGTGCCAGCAGTTACTGGGCAGGGGGCTATGGCTACACCTTC
CDR3: CASSYWAGGYGYTF
D: TRBD1
V: TRBV6-2/TRBV6-3
size: few
J: TRBJ1-2

DNA: TGTGCCAGCTCACCAGGGGCTGAGAGCGGGGAGCTGTTTTTT
CDR3: CASSPGAESGELFF
D: -
V: TRBV18
size: many
J: TRBJ2-2

DNA: TGTGCCAGCAGTTACTCCCCTAATGAAAAACTGTTTTTT
CDR3: CASSYSPNEKLFF
D: -
V: TRBV6-5
size: many
J: TRBJ1-4

DNA: TGTGCCAGCAGTGTTTACGGCCCGCGGCAGTACTTC
CDR3: CASSVYGPRQYF
D: -
V: TRBV12-3/TRBV12-4
size: -
J: TRBJ2-7

DNA: TGTGCCAGCAGTTCCCAGGCACTAGCGGGAGGGTCGCAGTTCTTC
CDR3: CASSSQALAGGSQFF
D: TRBD2
V: TRBV6-1
size: many
J: TRBJ2-1

DNA: TGTGCCAGCAGACTCAGTACAACGAACACCGGGGAGCTGTTTTTT
CDR3: CASRLSTTNTGELFF
D: -
V: TRBV12-3/TRBV12-4
size: many
J: TRBJ2-2

DNA: TGTGCCAGCAGCCCAGGTTGGGGGGCCAGCGGGAGAGGTGGGGCATACAATGAGCAGTTCTTC
CDR3: CASSPGWGASGRGGAYNEQFF
D: TRBD2
V: TRBV7-2
size: many
J: TRBJ2-1

DNA: TGTGCCACCGGACAAGGTGACCTTTACGAGCAGTACTTC
CDR3: CATGQGDLYEQYF
D: -
V: TRBV19
size: -
J: TRBJ2-7

DNA: TGTGCCAGTTCCCCTGGGGGGGCAGATACGCAGTATTTT
CDR3: CASSPGGADTQYF
D: TRBD2
V: TRBV25-1
size: -
J: TRBJ2-3

DNA: TGTGCCAGCAGTCCCCGGGGAGGTTTGGTTAAGCAGTACTTC
CDR3: CASSPRGGLVKQYF
D: -
V: TRBV27
size: -
J: TRBJ2-7

DNA: TGTGCCAGCAGCTTAACCCCTGGGACAGGGGTGAACACCGGGGAGCTGTTTTTT
CDR3: CASSLTPGTGVNTGELFF
D: TRBD1
V: TRBV7-9
size: -
J: TRBJ2-2

DNA: TGCGCCAGCAGCTTTCGGTCGCCTCAAGAGACCCAGTACTTC
CDR3: CASSFRSPQETQYF
D: -
V: TRBV5-1
size: few
J: TRBJ2-5

DNA: TGTGCCATCAGTGTGGACAGTAGGGAGACCCAGTACTTC
CDR3: CAISVDSRETQYF
D: -
V: TRBV10-3
size: few
J: TRBJ2-5

DNA: TGTGCCAGCAGCCAGGACAGCCACAATGAGCAGTTCTTC
CDR3: CASSQDSHNEQFF
D: -
V: TRBV13
size: few
J: TRBJ2-1

DNA: TGTGCCAGCGCCCCCCGAGGGAGCGGGAATCAAGAGACCCAGTACTTC
CDR3: CASAPRGSGNQETQYF
D: TRBD2
V: TRBV7-9
size: many
J: TRBJ2-5

DNA: TGCAGCGTTGAAGGACTTCACCTCCAGACCCAGTACTTC
CDR3: CSVEGLHLQTQYF
D: -
V: TRBV29-1
size: -
J: TRBJ2-5

DNA: TGCGCCAGCAAGCAGACGGGGGGGCCGGATACGCAGTATTTT
CDR3: CASKQTGGPDTQYF
D: TRBD2
V: TRBV5-1
size: -
J: TRBJ2-3

DNA: TGTGCCAGCAGCAAACCAGGGCCCTACGAGCAGTACTTC
CDR3: CASSKPGPYEQYF
D: -
V: TRBV7-2
size: few
J: TRBJ2-7

DNA: TGTGCCAGCAGATCCGGACAGCCCGGCTCCTACGAGCAGTACTTC
CDR3: CASRSGQPGSYEQYF
D: -
V: TRBV28
size: few
J: TRBJ2-7

DNA: TGTGCCAGCTCACCCGGGACGGCCTACGAGCAGTACTTC
CDR3: CASSPGTAYEQYF
D: -
V: TRBV18
size: many
J: TRBJ2-7

DNA: TGTGCCAGCAGCTTAATAAAGGTCGGGAACATTGAAGCTTTCTTT
CDR3: CASSLIKVGNIEAFF
D: -
V: TRBV7-9
size: many
J: TRBJ1-1

DNA: TGTGCCAGCAGTTACGCAGAAATCTCCTACGAGCAGTACTTC
CDR3: CASSYAEISYEQYF
D: -
V: TRBV12-3/TRBV12-4
size: many
J: TRBJ2-7

DNA: TGTGCCAGCAGCCATGGGGGGGACACCGGGGAGCTGTTTTTT
CDR3: CASSHGGDTGELFF
D: TRBD2
V: TRBV3-1
size: many
J: TRBJ2-2

DNA: TGTGCCAGCAGCTTCGGACTAGCGGGGACGGATGAGCAGTTCTTC
CDR3: CASSFGLAGTDEQFF
D: TRBD2
V: TRBV7-9
size: many
J: TRBJ2-1

DNA: TGTGCCAGCAGCTCTAGACAGTTCACCGGGGAGCTGTTTTTT
CDR3: CASSSRQFTGELFF
D: -
V: TRBV5-6
size: -
J: TRBJ2-2

DNA: TGCAGCGCTGGGGGCTCGGAGCAGTACTTC
CDR3: CSAGGSEQYF
D: -
V: TRBV29-1
size: few
J: TRBJ2-7

DNA: TGCAGTGCTAGACGTAGCGGGAGGGCCATAAACGAGCAGTACTTC
CDR3: CSARRSGRAINEQYF
D: TRBD2
V: TRBV20-1
size: many
J: TRBJ2-7

DNA: TGTGCCAGCAGCTTTGGGGGACTGGACTACAATGAGCAGTTCTTC
CDR3: CASSFGGLDYNEQFF
D: -
V: TRBV11-3
size: many
J: TRBJ2-1

DNA: TGTGCCAGCAGCCAGGATTTTAACTATGGCTACACCTTC
CDR3: CASSQDFNYGYTF
D: -
V: TRBV3-1
size: many
J: TRBJ1-2

DNA: TGCGCCAGCAGCCAAGAATCAGGGAGTGGCTACACCTTC
CDR3: CASSQESGSGYTF
D: -
V: TRBV4-1
size: many
J: TRBJ1-2

DNA: TGTGCCAGCTTCGGACCGATGAACACTGAAGCTTTCTTT
CDR3: CASFGPMNTEAFF
D: -
V: TRBV11-2
size: -
J: TRBJ1-1

DNA: TGTGCCAGCAGTTACTCGGGAGCGCGTGAAAAACTGTTTTTT
CDR3: CASSYSGAREKLFF
D: -
V: TRBV6-5
size: -
J: TRBJ1-4

DNA: TGTGCCAGCAGCTTAGGAACAGCAGTGATCTCCTACGAGCAGTACTTC
CDR3: CASSLGTAVISYEQYF
D: -
V: TRBV7-6
size: few
J: TRBJ2-7

DNA: TGCAGTGCTCTGAGGACAGGGATGATGGAGACCCAGTACTTC
CDR3: CSALRTGMMETQYF
D: TRBD1
V: TRBV20-1
size: many
J: TRBJ2-5

DNA: TGTGCCAGCAACCCCCTCGGTGAGGGTGGGGATACGCAGTATTTT
CDR3: CASNPLGEGGDTQYF
D: -
V: TRBV4-2
size: few
J: TRBJ2-3

DNA: TGTGCCAGCAGCTTCGCCGCCCTGGCGGAGCAAGAGCAGTTCTTC
CDR3: CASSFAALAEQEQFF
D: -
V: TRBV7-9
size: many
J: TRBJ2-1

DNA: TGTGCCAGTAGTCCGAGGACAGGAGAGACTATCGAGCAGTACTTC
CDR3: CASSPRTGETIEQYF
D: TRBD1
V: TRBV19
size: -
J: TRBJ2-7

DNA: TGTGCCAGCAGTTTAGGGTCGACGGGAGACTACGAGCAGTACTTC
CDR3: CASSLGSTGDYEQYF
D: -
V: TRBV12-3/TRBV12-4
size: -
J: TRBJ2-7

DNA: TGTGCCAGCAGTTCAACCGGGACTAGCGGGAGAGGTGAGCAGTTCTTC
CDR3: CASSSTGTSGRGEQFF
D: TRBD2
V: TRBV27
size: few
J: TRBJ2-1

DNA: TGTGCCAGCAGTCGACTAGCGGGGTTCGGCACAGATACGCAGTATTTT
CDR3: CASSRLAGFGTDTQYF
D: TRBD2
V: TRBV6-6
size: many
J: TRBJ2-3

DNA: TGTGCCAGCAGCTTCAGTATGTCATCGAACATTCAGTACTTC
CDR3: CASSFSMSSNIQYF
D: -
V: TRBV7-2
size: many
J: TRBJ2-4

DNA: TGTGCCAGCAGCCCTACCGGGACCCCGACCGGGGAGCTGTTTTTT
CDR3: CASSPTGTPTGELFF
D: -
V: TRBV7-3
size: few
J: TRBJ2-2

DNA: TGTGCCAGCTCCATGGACAGAGGCGAGCAGTACTTC
CDR3: CASSMDRGEQYF
D: -
V: TRBV18
size: -
J: TRBJ2-7

DNA: TGCAGCGTTGATGACAGTGAAGCTTTCTTT
CDR3: CSVDDSEAFF
D: -
V: TRBV29-1
size: -
J: TRBJ1-1

DNA: TGTGCCAGCAGCTCCCAACTCCCGACATCAGGGCATAATTCACCCCTCCACTTT
CDR3: CASSSQLPTSGHNSPLHF
D: -
V: TRBV5-5
size: few
J: TRBJ1-6

DNA: TGTGCCAGTAGTACCTCCAGGGGGGCTGGGGCCAACGTCCTGACTTTC
CDR3: CASSTSRGAGANVLTF
D: -
V: TRBV19
size: few
J: TRBJ2-6

DNA: TGTGCCATCAGTGAAAGAGAGGATACGCAGTATTTT
CDR3: CAISEREDTQYF
D: -
V: TRBV10-3
size: -
J: TRBJ2-3

DNA: TGCGCCAGCAGCCACGGGACCGAGGCGACGCAGTACTTC
CDR3: CASSHGTEATQYF
D: -
V: TRBV5-1
size: few
J: TRBJ2-7

DNA: TGTGCCAGCGGGAGTACGTTAAATGAGCAGTTCTTC
CDR3: CASGSTLNEQFF
D: -
V: TRBV11-2
size: few
J: TRBJ2-1

DNA: TGTGCCAGCAGTGACCGGGCGGGGGATGGCACCGGGGAGCTGTTTTTT
CDR3: CASSDRAGDGTGELFF
D: TRBD2
V: TRBV6-4
size: many
J: TRBJ2-2

DNA: TGTGCCAGTAGTTCCATCCGACTCCGACAGGGCGCGAACACCGGGGAGCTGTTTTTT
CDR3: CASSSIRLRQGANTGELFF
D: TRBD1
V: TRBV19
size: many
J: TRBJ2-2

DNA: TGCGCCAGCAGATCAGGGAGCACAGATACGCAGTATTTT
CDR3: CASRSGSTDTQYF
D: -
V: TRBV5-1
size: many
J: TRBJ2-3

DNA: TGCAGTGCTAGAGATCCGAAACAGGGTTTGTCCTACGAGCAGTACTTC
CDR3: CSARDPKQGLSYEQYF
D: -
V: TRBV20-1
size: -
J: TRBJ2-7

DNA: TGCAGTGCTAGAGATGGTTCGGTATATGGCTACACCTTC
CDR3: CSARDGSVYGYTF
D: -
V: TRBV20-1
size: many
J: TRBJ1-2

DNA: TGTGCCAGCACCAGGGGTTGGGGGACCGGATCTGGGGCCAACGTCCTGACTTTC
CDR3: CASTRGWGTGSGANVLTF
D: -
V: TRBV14
size: many
J: TRBJ2-6

DNA: TGTGCCAGCAGCTTTCAAACGGGACTGCCGAACACCGGGGAGCTGTTTTTT
CDR3: CASSFQTGLPNTGELFF
D: -
V: TRBV7-9
size: -
J: TRBJ2-2